This T cell receptor (beta chain) was recovered during a study of T cell responses to AZD1222 COVID-19 vaccine. This CDR3 is 13 amino acids long. Unmatched junction bases numbered 5, after V lost 8 bases and J lost 2 bases. From germline, CDR1 is MNHEY and CDR2 SVGAGI. In this sample, this clone turned up once. Sequencing used immunoSEQ multiplex PCR; TCRdb keeps in-frame clones, though not all of them. The sample records some 90,000 clones, nearly 90% being singletons. Here the sequenced sample was peripheral blood, taken on day 0 of AZD1222 vaccination. The V and J genes are TRBV6-5 and TRBJ2-5, with 7 positions matching TRBD2. This receptor was obtained from an adult in good health. The chain's CDR3 is CASGGGRQETQYF. In DNA form, the CDR3 reads TGTGCCAGCGGGGGGGGACGACAAGAGACCCAGTACTTC.